A selection of T cell receptor beta chains follows, all from one sample in a study of blood T cell repertoires in COVID-19. Sequencing was performed with immunoSEQ multiplex PCR; in TCRdb, only in-frame clones are kept and a portion is missing. The sample has some 190,000 clones, roughly 86% seen once. Input material: peripheral blood. The receptor set was obtained from a man aged 18 to 29 with active or convalescent COVID-19. Both conserved end residues are part of each CDR3. The D gene is left open where the match is weak. A clone size is listed for some rows: how often the clone was seen (once, few, many), or a class if it is expanded.

v_call	d_call	clone_size	j_call	cdr3_nt	cdr3_aa
TRBV21-1	-	once	TRBJ2-7	TGTGCCAGCAGCAAAATAGGTACCTTCCCCTACACTACTTACGAGCAGTACTTC	CASSKIGTFPYTTYEQYF
TRBV7-2	-	-	TRBJ2-7	TGTGCCAGCAGGGGGGGACCGTCAGGGGGAATTTACGAGCAGTACTTC	CASRGGPSGGIYEQYF
TRBV3-1/TRBV3-2	-	-	TRBJ1-1	TGTGCCAGCAGCCAAGACTTGGGGGGAACTGAAGCTTTCTTT	CASSQDLGGTEAFF
TRBV7-8	TRBD1	-	TRBJ1-2	TGTGCCAGCAGCGCAGGACTAACAGGGGGGCGGGGCTACACCTTC	CASSAGLTGGRGYTF
TRBV5-6	-	-	TRBJ2-3	TGTGCCAGCAGCTCACATGGGGGGACCACAGATACGCAGTATTTT	CASSSHGGTTDTQYF
TRBV7-9	TRBD1	-	TRBJ1-6	TGTGCCAGCAGCGGACAGGATAATTCACCCCTCCACTTT	CASSGQDNSPLHF
TRBV6-1	-	-	TRBJ2-3	TGTGCCAGCAGTGAAGGTTGGGGAGCTTATTTT	CASSEGWGAYF
TRBV28	-	once	TRBJ1-1	TGTGCCAGCAGCGGAGCCAGGGCAAACACTGAAGCTTTCTTT	CASSGARANTEAFF
TRBV3-1/TRBV3-2	TRBD1	-	TRBJ1-2	TGTGCCAGCAGCCAAGATTTGGGACAGGGAGATAACTATGGCTACACCTTC	CASSQDLGQGDNYGYTF
TRBV28	-	-	TRBJ1-2	TGTGCCAGCAGTCTGAGACAGAGAAACTATGGCTACACCTTC	CASSLRQRNYGYTF